Presented here are 22 T cell receptor beta chains from one specimen sequenced in a study of OX40 agonist ivuxolimab in advanced cancers. Repertoires were generated with immunoSEQ multiplex PCR, while TCRdb's copy carries only in-frame clones and drops some. The data contain around 43,000 clones, around 90% of them singletons. The material sequenced was CD4+ or CD8+ T cells sorted from blood, taken in a trial of the OX40 agonist ivuxolimab. The receptors shown here come from an adult with an advanced solid tumor such as melanoma, head and neck, liver or kidney cancer.

The chain employs TRBV4-2 and TRBJ1-4, with D maybe TRBD1 (6 bases). The CDR3 extends over 20 amino acids. V was shortened by 0 bases and J by 7 bases, with 27 bases between the two germline ends. Germline CDR1 is LGHNA and CDR2 is YNFKEQ. The CDR3 region is CASSQDWLRGRRGLLEKLFF. CDR3 DNA: TGTGCCAGCAGCCAAGATTGGCTCAGGGGCAGGAGGGGTTTGCTTGAAAAACTGTTTTTT.

This clone was picked up one time. The chain uses TRBV5-8 and TRBJ2-1; 9 bases line up with TRBD1. The ends lost 3 bases at V and 5 bases at J; junction bases unmatched: 6. The germline gives CDR1 SGHTS, CDR2 YDEGEE. This CDR3 is built from 15 residues. CDR3 residues: CASSYGQGYDNEQFF. CDR3 in DNA: TGTGCCAGCAGCTACGGACAGGGGTATGACAATGAGCAGTTCTTC.

This chain links TRBV5-5 with TRBJ1-6; no definite D call. This CDR3 has 17 residues. CDR1 and CDR2 (germline): SGHKS, YYEKEE (reference sequence). The V and J ends lost 5 bases and 0 bases respectively, with 15 bases between them. CDR3 in amino acids: CASRGSSPSSYNSPLHF. The DNA for the CDR3 is TGTGCCAGCAGGGGGTCTAGCCCGAGCTCCTATAATTCACCCCTCCACTTT.

The J gene is TRBJ1-1, the V gene TRBV6-5; D is unclear. From germline, CDR1 is MNHEY and CDR2 SVGAGI. The CDR3 has 13 amino acids. Trimming took off 5 bases at V and 2 bases at J, with 9 bases between the two ends. This CDR3 is CASSLRSNTEAFF. CDR3 in DNA: TGTGCCAGCAGTCTCCGGAGTAACACTGAAGCTTTCTTT.

The rearrangement uses TRBV15 and TRBJ2-3; D unresolved. This CDR3 region has 14 residues. Germline CDR1 is LNHNV and CDR2 is YYDKDF (reference sequence). Trimming shortened V by 1 base and J by 0 bases, and 5 bases separated the two germline ends. The CDR3 sequence: CATSRGSSTDTQYF. CDR3 bases: TGTGCCACCAGCAGAGGATCAAGCACAGATACGCAGTATTTT.

This clone has just one count. The chain couples TRBV5-6 to TRBJ1-3; D not resolved. CDR3 length: 14 residues. The V end was cut by 3 bases, the J end by 7 bases, with 14 bases between. Per the germline V gene, CDR1 is SGHDT and CDR2 is YYEEEE. The CDR3 DNA is TGTGCCAGCAGCTCAGGTGTCCTGGGGAACACCATATATTTT. Protein: CASSSGVLGNTIYF.

The rearrangement joins TRBV28 to TRBJ1-1; possibly TRBD1 for D (5 bases). Germline V gene data show CDR1 as MDHEN and CDR2 as SYDVKM. Trimming left V 6 bases short and J 11 bases short, with 13 bases between. The CDR3 loop spans 11 amino acids. The CDR3 region is CASSSDRGAFF. For the CDR3, the DNA is TGTGCCAGCAGCTCAGACCGGGGGGCTTTCTTT.

This chain connects TRBV10-3 to TRBJ2-7; 7 bases fit TRBD1. Germline CDR1 and CDR2: ENHRY and SYGVKD. The V gene end was trimmed by 6 bases and the J gene end by 0 bases; junction bases not matched to a gene: 8. CDR3 size: 15 residues. CDR3: CAISAQGTPSYEQYF. For the CDR3, the DNA is TGTGCCATCAGCGCACAGGGGACACCCTCCTACGAGCAGTACTTC.

The chain combines TRBV9 with TRBJ1-3, with D maybe TRBD1 (5 bases). In germline, CDR1 is SGDLS, CDR2 YYNGEE. Between the trimmed V and J ends, which lost 7 bases and 10 bases, there was a span of 12 bases. This CDR3 is built from 11 residues. The DNA of the CDR3 is TGTGCCAGCTCGTCGGGACTGACCATATATTTT. Residues: CASSSGLTIYF.

The chain couples TRBV5-6 to TRBJ2-7, with D possibly being TRBD1 (6 bases). CDR1 and CDR2 from the germline V gene are SGHDT and YYEEEE. V lost 7 bases and J lost 0, with 14 bases in between. The CDR3 is 14 amino acids. CDR3 DNA: TGTGCCAGCGGCAGAGGGGGAGTCTCCTACGAGCAGTACTTC. This codes for CASGRGGVSYEQYF.

The V gene is TRBV7-8, the J gene TRBJ1-1; 9 nucleotides align to TRBD1. V gave up 5 bases and J gave up 4 bases; unmatched junction bases: 11. There are 16 residues in the CDR3. CDR1 and CDR2 (germline): SGHVS, FQNEAQ. CDR3 sequence reads: CASSQGRGTGSTEAFF. For the CDR3, the DNA is TGTGCCAGCAGCCAAGGGAGGGGGACAGGGTCCACTGAAGCTTTCTTT.

The chain links TRBV2 to TRBJ1-5; weak D call: TRBD1 (6 bases). Germline CDR1 reads SNHLY; CDR2 reads FYNNEI. With 4 bases removed from V and 4 bases from J, the gap between germline ends came to 20 bases. This CDR3 contains 17 residues. The CDR3 DNA is TGTGCCAGCAGTGTGTTTGGCAGGGGTTCCCGGAATCAGCCCCAGCATTTT. It encodes CASSVFGRGSRNQPQHF.

The count of this clone is one. The V and J genes are TRBV5-6 and TRBJ2-1, with 7 bases that match TRBD2. The V gene end was trimmed by 5 bases and the J gene end by 2 bases; junction bases not matched to a gene: 1. In germline, CDR1 is SGHDT, CDR2 YYEEEE. This CDR3 is 13 amino acids long. The CDR3 sequence is CASRAGAYNEQFF. CDR3 coding DNA: TGTGCCAGCAGGGCGGGAGCCTACAATGAGCAGTTCTTC.

The chain couples TRBV7-6 to TRBJ2-3; 7 bases match TRBD2. CDR1 and CDR2 from the germline V gene are SGHVS and FNYEAQ. The CDR3 is 15 residues long. V lost 2 bases, J lost 2 bases, and 4 bases stayed unmatched. In DNA form, the CDR3 reads TGTGCCAGCAGCTTATTAGCGGGCTACACAGATACGCAGTATTTT. Protein: CASSLLAGYTDTQYF.

The V call is TRBV7-6, the J call TRBJ1-2; D may be TRBD1 (6 bases). The V and J ends lost 2 bases and 1 base respectively, with 17 bases between them. The CDR3 length is 17 residues. The germline CDR1 and CDR2 sequences are SGHVS and FNYEAQ. The CDR3, as DNA: TGTGCCAGCAGCTTAACCGAGACAGGACCGGGTAACTATGGCTACACCTTC. Translated: CASSLTETGPGNYGYTF.

This chain connects TRBV19 to TRBJ2-7, with D maybe TRBD1 (5 bases). The CDR3 extends over 17 amino acids. Trimming pared 3 bases from V and 6 bases from J, leaving 24 bases between. Germline V gene sequence: CDR1 LNHDA, CDR2 SQIVND (reference sequence). The CDR3 loop reads CASSIVYRADNPLEQYF. DNA for the CDR3: TGTGCCAGTAGTATCGTTTATAGGGCGGACAACCCTCTCGAGCAGTACTTC.

The genes are TRBV16 and TRBJ2-7; D ambiguous. CDR1 KGHSY and CDR2 FQNENV come from the germline V gene. CDR3 size: 11 residues. Trimming removed 0 bases at V and 5 bases at J, with 2 bases between. CDR3 DNA sequence: TGTGCCAGCAGCCAATCCGACGAGCAGTACTTC. It codes for CASSQSDEQYF. Looking up the rest from reference TRBV16 and TRBJ2-7 gives the full variable domain: GEEVAQTPKHLVRGEGQKAKLYCAPIKGHSYVFWYQQVLKNEFKFLISFQNENVFDETGMPKERFSAKCLPNSPCSLEIQATKLEDSAVYFCASSQSDEQYFGPGTRLTVT.

The chain links TRBV2 to TRBJ2-3; tentative D call: TRBD2 (5 bases). Trimming took off 4 bases at V and 0 bases at J, with 8 bases between the two ends. Germline loops: CDR1 SNHLY, CDR2 FYNNEI. The CDR3 length is 14 residues. The CDR3 DNA sequence: TGTGCCAGCAGTGTGGAGGACAGCACAGATACGCAGTATTTT. This sequence encodes CASSVEDSTDTQYF. Full variable domain (missing parts from reference TRBV2 and TRBJ2-3): EPEVTQTPSHQVTQMGQEVILRCVPISNHLYFYWYRQILGQKVEFLVSFYNNEISEKSEIFDDQFSVERPDGSNFTLKIRSTKLEDSAMYFCASSVEDSTDTQYFGPGTRLTVL.

The chain is built from TRBV11-2 and TRBJ2-3, with 9 bases identical to TRBD1. The CDR3 is made up of 15 amino acids. V lost 1 base, J lost 2 bases, and 1 base stayed unmatched. Germline V CDR1 and CDR2: SGHAT, FQNNGV. Here the CDR3 reads CASSLGDRDTDTQYF. CDR3 sequence (DNA): TGTGCCAGCAGCTTAGGGGACAGGGACACAGATACGCAGTATTTT. The whole variable domain, remainder taken from reference TRBV11-2 and TRBJ2-3, is EAGVAQSPRYKIIEKRQSVAFWCNPISGHATLYWYQQILGQGPKLLIQFQNNGVVDDSQLPKDRFSAERLKGVDSTLKIQPAKLEDSAVYLCASSLGDRDTDTQYFGPGTRLTVL.

The V call is TRBV27, the J call TRBJ2-7; the D gene is possibly TRBD1 (5 bases). This CDR3 is 12 amino acids long. The V end lost 6 bases, the J end lost 7 bases, and 13 bases lay between the germline ends. Germline V gene lookup returns CDR1 MNHEY and CDR2 SMNVEV (reference sequence). CDR3 loop: CASRRTGREQYF. The DNA of the CDR3 is TGTGCCAGCAGGAGAACAGGTCGGGAGCAGTACTTC.

V and J are TRBV5-5 and TRBJ2-7; no clear D. The CDR3 totals 12 residues. V lost 4 bases, J lost 2 bases, and 7 bases lay in between. Germline-derived CDR1 and CDR2 are SGHKS and YYEKEE (reference sequence). CDR3 nucleotide sequence: TGTGCCAGCAGCCCTGGGGCCTACGAGCAGTACTTC. It encodes CASSPGAYEQYF.

This chain connects TRBV10-2 to TRBJ2-5; no reliable D call. The CDR3 has 14 amino acids. Germline CDR1 WSHSY, CDR2 SAAADI. The V end was cut by 4 bases, the J end by 1 base, with 10 bases between. The CDR3 protein is CASSAQDRQETQYF. The CDR3 coding sequence is TGCGCCAGCAGTGCCCAGGATCGCCAAGAGACCCAGTACTTC.